The 6 T cell receptor beta chains given below trace back to one sample, sequenced in a study of shared clonotypes between healthy human individuals. Measured with immunoSEQ multiplex PCR; TCRdb has only the in-frame clones, and not every one. The table includes some 2,400,000 clones, 95% detected once. Specimen: naive CD4+ T cells sorted from blood. As for subset: CD45RA+ positively selected. Receptors were obtained from a man aged 18 to 29 in good health.

This chain links TRBV6-6 with TRBJ1-2; 7 bases fit TRBD1. This CDR3 spans 14 amino acids. The germline CDR1 and CDR2 sequences are MNHNY and SVGAGI (reference sequence). J lost 10 bases, V lost 6 bases, and 14 bases had no gene match. The CDR3 nucleotides are TGTGCCAGCAGCGCCCCGACAGGGACCGGTGACTACACCTTC. This gives the protein CASSAPTGTGDYTF.

This clone has just one count. The chain couples TRBV7-2 to TRBJ2-3, with 8 bases identical to TRBD1. The V gene end was trimmed by 8 bases and the J gene end by 1 base; junction bases not matched to a gene: 2. The length of the CDR3 is 13 residues. Germline CDR1 is SGHTA and CDR2 is FQGNSA. The CDR3 spells CASLQGGTDTQYF. The CDR3 DNA reads TGTGCCAGCCTACAGGGGGGCACAGATACGCAGTATTTT.

The chain joins TRBV5-1 to TRBJ1-1; D might be TRBD1 (5 bases). The CDR3 has 14 residues. The V end was cut by 2 bases, the J end by 8 bases, with 16 bases between. CDR1 SGHRS and CDR2 YFSETQ come from the germline V gene. The CDR3 DNA follows: TGCGCCAGCAGCTTTTTTAACTTGGGACCGGAAGCTTTCTTT. It yields the protein CASSFFNLGPEAFF.

The V gene is TRBV6-5, the J gene TRBJ2-3, with 8 nucleotides matching TRBD2. From germline, CDR1 is MNHEY and CDR2 SVGAGI. V gave up 7 bases and J gave up 2 bases; unmatched junction bases: 8. The CDR3 spans 15 residues. CDR3 in DNA: TGTGCCAGCACCCAGGCGGGAGGCTACACAGATACGCAGTATTTT. Its translation: CASTQAGGYTDTQYF.

The V call is TRBV6-1, the J call TRBJ2-4; D is undetermined. Trimming took off 4 bases at V and 7 bases at J, with 8 bases between the two ends. Germline V gives CDR1 MNHNS, CDR2 SASEGT. The CDR3 runs to 12 residues. CDR3 amino acids: CASSVPDNIQYF. The CDR3 DNA sequence: TGTGCCAGCAGTGTCCCGGACAACATTCAGTACTTC.

The CDR3 protein is CASSPQTRGYTF. The CDR3 DNA follows: TGTGCCAGCAGCCCGCAGACTCGGGGCTACACCTTC. The chain carries TRBV5-6 and TRBJ1-2; D remains unclear. V lost 4 bases and J lost 8, with 12 bases in between. Germline CDR1 reads SGHDT; CDR2 reads YYEEEE. This CDR3 is built from 12 residues.